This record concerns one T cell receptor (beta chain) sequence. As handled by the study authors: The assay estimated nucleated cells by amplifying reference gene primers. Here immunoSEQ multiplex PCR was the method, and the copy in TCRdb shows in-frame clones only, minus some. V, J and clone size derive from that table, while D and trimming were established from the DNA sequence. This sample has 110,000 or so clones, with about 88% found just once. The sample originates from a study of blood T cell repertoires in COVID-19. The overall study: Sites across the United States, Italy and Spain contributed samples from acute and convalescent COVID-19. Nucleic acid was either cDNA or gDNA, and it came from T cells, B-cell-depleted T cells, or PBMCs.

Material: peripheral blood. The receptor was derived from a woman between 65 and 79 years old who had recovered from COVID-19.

The CDR3 region is CASSAVGGVYTEAFF. The DNA of the CDR3 is TGTGCCAGCAGCGCCGTGGGGGGGGTTTACACTGAAGCTTTCTTT. The V and J genes are TRBV7-6 and TRBJ1-1, with D tentatively TRBD1 (5 bases). Trimming shortened V by 5 bases and J by 3 bases, and 16 bases separated the two germline ends. CDR1 is SGHVS, CDR2 FNYEAQ, per germline. CDR3 size: 15 residues. Full variable domain (outside the CDR3, taken from reference TRBV7-6 and TRBJ1-1): GAGVSQSPRYKVTKRGQDVALRCDPISGHVSLYWYRQALGQGPEFLTYFNYEAQQDKSGLPNDRFSAERPEGSISTLTIQRTEQRDSAMYRCASSAVGGVYTEAFFGQGTRLTVV.